The source of this T cell receptor (beta chain) is a study of chemoradiotherapy in HPV16-positive cancers (dated by TCRdb to between 2022 and 2023). Broadly, across the study: Candidate HPV-specific T-cell clones and common TCR motifs were defined through functional T-cell assays on cells from a couple of HPV16-positive patients. The candidate HPV-specific TCRs and motifs were then tracked in TCR repertoires from 86 patients with HPV-related cancers. The study asked whether T-cell immunity against the HPV oncoproteins E6 and E7 changes during chemoradiotherapy and whether it affects survival. Beyond this particular receptor, the publication reports: In HPV16-positive patients, expansion of HPV-responsive T cells during chemoradiotherapy was found to be associated with improved recurrence-free survival. The functional definition of HPV-specific T cells came from only a couple of HPV16-positive patients, and the survival association was reported for HPV16-positive patients. Expansion of candidate HPV-specific clones and E7-related TCR motifs was observed in the tumor microenvironment during treatment, whereas no such expansion was observed for non-HPV-specific T cells.

Regarding this clone: This receptor's antigen is unknown. No much larger clonotype is one base removed from it; base qualities were not supplied.

The library was produced with the immunoSEQ multiplex PCR assay. TCRdb carries this immuneACCESS record with in-frame sequences only. Its versions omit some clonotypes, under half of them owing to an unresolved V gene in the studies checked, with the rest unexplained. In this sample the table shows about 7,500 clones, approximately 91% of which occur a single time. Less than 4% of the sample belongs to the ten largest clones. The CDR3 has 13 amino acids, counting the end cysteine and phenylalanine. The entry retains the CDR3 DNA only, 39 bases that are in frame from base 1. The CDR1 and CDR2 encoded by the germline V gene are SNHLY and FYNNEI. Trimming removed 1 base from V and 6 bases from J, leaving 7 bases between the germline ends. Repertoires were sampled repeatedly over the course of chemoradiotherapy so that clonal expansion in the tumor microenvironment could be followed.

This material was acquired from a patient who underwent chemoradiotherapy. The receptor was isolated from a human donor with HPV-associated anogenital cancer. This sequence uses TRBV2 and TRBJ2-1, with the D gene call left open. CDR3 sequence: CASSEVNGNEQFF. The DNA reads TGTGCCAGCAGTGAAGTAAACGGCAATGAGCAGTTCTTC.